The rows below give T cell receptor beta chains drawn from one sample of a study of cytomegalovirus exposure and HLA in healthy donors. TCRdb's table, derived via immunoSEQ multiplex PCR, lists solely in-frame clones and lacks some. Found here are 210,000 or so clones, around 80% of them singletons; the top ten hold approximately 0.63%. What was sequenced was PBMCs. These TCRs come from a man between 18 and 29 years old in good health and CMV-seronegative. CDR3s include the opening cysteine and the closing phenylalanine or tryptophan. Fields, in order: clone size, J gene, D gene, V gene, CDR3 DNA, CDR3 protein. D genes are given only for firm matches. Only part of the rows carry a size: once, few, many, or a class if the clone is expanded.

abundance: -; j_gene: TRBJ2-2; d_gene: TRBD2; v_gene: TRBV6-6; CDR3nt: TGTGCCAGCGGCTTGCGAGCGGGAGTGGCCGGGGAGCTGTTTTTT; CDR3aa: CASGLRAGVAGELFF
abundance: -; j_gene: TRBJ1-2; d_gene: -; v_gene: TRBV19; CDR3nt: TGTGCCAGTAGCCCCCACCACAGGAATGGCTACACCTTC; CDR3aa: CASSPHHRNGYTF
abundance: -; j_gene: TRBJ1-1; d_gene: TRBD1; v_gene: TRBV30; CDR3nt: TGTGCCCCGCCGGACAGGCCCCAGGAAGCTTTCTTT; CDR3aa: CAPPDRPQEAFF
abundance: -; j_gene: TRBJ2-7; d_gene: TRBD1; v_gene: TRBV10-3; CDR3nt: TGTGCCATCGGGCCGGGACAGGGTAACGAGCAGTACTTC; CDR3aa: CAIGPGQGNEQYF
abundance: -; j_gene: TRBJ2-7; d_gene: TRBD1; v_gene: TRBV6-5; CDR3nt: TGTGCCAGCACCACGGGGACAGGGAGGAACTACGAGCAGTACTTC; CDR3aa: CASTTGTGRNYEQYF
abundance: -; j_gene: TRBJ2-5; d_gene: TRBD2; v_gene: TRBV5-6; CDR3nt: TGTGCCAGCAGCCGAGGGACTAGGCTAAGCCAAGAGACCCAGTACTTC; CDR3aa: CASSRGTRLSQETQYF
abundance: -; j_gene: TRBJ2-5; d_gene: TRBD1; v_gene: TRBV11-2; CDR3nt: TGTGCCAGCAGCTTAAGACAGGGACAAGAGACCCAGTACTTC; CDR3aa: CASSLRQGQETQYF
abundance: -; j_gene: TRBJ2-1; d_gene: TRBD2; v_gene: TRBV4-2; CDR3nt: TGTGCCAGCAGCCAAGATGGTAGCGGGATTTCCCCCTACAATGAGCAGTTCTTC; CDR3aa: CASSQDGSGISPYNEQFF
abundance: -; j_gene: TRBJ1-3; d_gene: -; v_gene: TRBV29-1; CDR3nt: TGCAGCGTTGAAGACCAACCACAGGGAAACACCATATATTTT; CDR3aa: CSVEDQPQGNTIYF
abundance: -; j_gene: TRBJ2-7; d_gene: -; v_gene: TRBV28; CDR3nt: TGTGCCAGCAGTCCTGAAACTTACGAGCAGTACTTC; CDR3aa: CASSPETYEQYF
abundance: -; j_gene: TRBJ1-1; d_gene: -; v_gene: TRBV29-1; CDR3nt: TGCAGCGTTCCAGGGGCGGACACTGAAGCTTTCTTT; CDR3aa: CSVPGADTEAFF
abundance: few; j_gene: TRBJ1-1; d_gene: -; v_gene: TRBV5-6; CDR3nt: TGTGCCACCACCCGAGGCACTGAAGCTTTCTTT; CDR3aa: CATTRGTEAFF
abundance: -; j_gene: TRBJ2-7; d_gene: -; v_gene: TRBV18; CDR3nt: TGTGCCAGCTCCCTAAGGCGGAGCGTCATAGCCTACGAGCAGTACTTC; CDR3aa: CASSLRRSVIAYEQYF
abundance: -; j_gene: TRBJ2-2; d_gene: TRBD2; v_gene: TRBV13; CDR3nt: TGTGCCAGCAGCTTATCGGCTAGCGGGAGTTTATCTGGGGAGCTGTTTTTT; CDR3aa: CASSLSASGSLSGELFF
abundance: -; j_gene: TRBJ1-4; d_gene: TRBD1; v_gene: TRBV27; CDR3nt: TGTGCCAGCAGCCAAACAGGGGATGGAAAACTGTTTTTT; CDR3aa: CASSQTGDGKLFF
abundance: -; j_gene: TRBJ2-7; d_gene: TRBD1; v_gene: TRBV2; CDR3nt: TGTGCCAGCAAAACCGGGACAGGGGAAAACGAGCAGTACTTC; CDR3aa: CASKTGTGENEQYF
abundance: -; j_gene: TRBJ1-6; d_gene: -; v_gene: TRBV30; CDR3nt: TGTGCCTGGACTAGTTCCCGATCCGGCCCCTATAATTCACCCCTCCACTTT; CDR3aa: CAWTSSRSGPYNSPLHF
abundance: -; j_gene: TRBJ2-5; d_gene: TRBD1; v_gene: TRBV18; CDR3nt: TGTGCCAGCTCACTTGGACAGGGGAAGGAGACCCAGTACTTC; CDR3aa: CASSLGQGKETQYF
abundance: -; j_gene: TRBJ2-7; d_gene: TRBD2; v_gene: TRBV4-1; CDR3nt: TGCGCCAGCAGCCAAGCGGCGGCGGGAGGCGAGCAGTACTTC; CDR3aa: CASSQAAAGGEQYF
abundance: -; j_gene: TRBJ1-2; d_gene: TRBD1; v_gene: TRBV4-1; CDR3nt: TGCGCCAGCAGCCAAGGAGGAAGGACAGGTACCTCGGGGACTGGCTACACCTTC; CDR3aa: CASSQGGRTGTSGTGYTF
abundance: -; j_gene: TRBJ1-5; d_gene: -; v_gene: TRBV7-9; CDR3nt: TGTGCCAGCAGCTTAGAGGGGGTTGGCAATCAGCCCCAGCATTTT; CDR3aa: CASSLEGVGNQPQHF
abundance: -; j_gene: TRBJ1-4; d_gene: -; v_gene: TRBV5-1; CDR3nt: TGCGCCAGCAGCTTGGAGGCAGGGGTGGGTGAAAAACTGTTTTTT; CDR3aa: CASSLEAGVGEKLFF
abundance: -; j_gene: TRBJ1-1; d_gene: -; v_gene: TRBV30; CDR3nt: TGTGCCTGGAGTTTAGGGACGGGAGGCACTGAAGCTTTCTTT; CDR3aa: CAWSLGTGGTEAFF
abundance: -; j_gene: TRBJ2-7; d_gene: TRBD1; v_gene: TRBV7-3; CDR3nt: TGTGCCAGCAGCTTAGGACAGGGGGCATACGAGCAGTACTTC; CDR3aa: CASSLGQGAYEQYF
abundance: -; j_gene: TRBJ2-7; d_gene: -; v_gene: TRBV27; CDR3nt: TGTGCCAGCAGTGCCAACAGGTACCACGAGCAGTACTTC; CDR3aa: CASSANRYHEQYF
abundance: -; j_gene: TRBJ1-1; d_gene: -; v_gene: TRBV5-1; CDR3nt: TGCGCCAGCAGCTTGACATCAGGGTCCCCTGAAGCTTTCTTT; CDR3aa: CASSLTSGSPEAFF
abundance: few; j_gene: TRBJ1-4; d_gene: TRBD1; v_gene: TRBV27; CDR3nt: TGTGCCAGCAGTCTAACGACAGGGACTAATGAAAAACTGTTTTTT; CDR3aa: CASSLTTGTNEKLFF
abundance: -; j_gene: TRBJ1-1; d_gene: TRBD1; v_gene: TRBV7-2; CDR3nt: TGTGCCAGCAGCTTCGCTTTGGGACAGGGGGCGCACACTGAAGCTTTCTTT; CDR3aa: CASSFALGQGAHTEAFF
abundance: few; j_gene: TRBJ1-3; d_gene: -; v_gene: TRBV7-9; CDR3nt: TGTGCCAGCAGCTTAGTCACTGTCAGAAACACCATATATTTT; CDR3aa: CASSLVTVRNTIYF
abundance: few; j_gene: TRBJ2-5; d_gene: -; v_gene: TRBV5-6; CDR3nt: TGTGCCAGCAGCTCCAGGTACCAAGAGACCCAGTACTTC; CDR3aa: CASSSRYQETQYF
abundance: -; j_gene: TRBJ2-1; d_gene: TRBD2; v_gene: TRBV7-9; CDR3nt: TGTGCCAGCAGCGCTCACTCGGGGCGAGCGGGAGTAACCTACAATGAGCAGTTCTTC; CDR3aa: CASSAHSGRAGVTYNEQFF
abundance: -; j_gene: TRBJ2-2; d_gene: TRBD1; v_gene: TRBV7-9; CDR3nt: TGTGCCAGCAGCTGGAAGCCGGGACAGGGAGCCACCGGGGAGCTGTTTTTT; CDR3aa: CASSWKPGQGATGELFF
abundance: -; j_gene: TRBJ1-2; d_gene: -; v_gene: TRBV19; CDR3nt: TGTGCCAGCGGCGATCAGGACAGCTATGGCTACACCTTC; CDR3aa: CASGDQDSYGYTF
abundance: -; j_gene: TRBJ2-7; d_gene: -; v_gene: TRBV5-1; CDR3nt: TGCGCCAGCAGCTTAACCGGGTATTCATGGGAGCAGTACTTC; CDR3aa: CASSLTGYSWEQYF
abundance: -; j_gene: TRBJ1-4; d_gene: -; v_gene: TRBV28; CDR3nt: TGTGCCAGCAGTGTGGCGGTCCGGGAACTGTTTTTT; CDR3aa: CASSVAVRELFF
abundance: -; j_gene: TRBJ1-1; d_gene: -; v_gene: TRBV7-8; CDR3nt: TGTGCCAGCAGCTTAGGGAGGACGCGGAACACTGAAGCTTTCTTT; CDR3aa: CASSLGRTRNTEAFF
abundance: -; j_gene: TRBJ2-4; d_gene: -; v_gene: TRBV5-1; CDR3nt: TGCGCCAGCAGCCCCGTGGTAGGACTAGCCAAAAACATTCAGTACTTC; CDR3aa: CASSPVVGLAKNIQYF
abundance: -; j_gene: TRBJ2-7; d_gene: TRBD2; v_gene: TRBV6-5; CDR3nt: TGTGCCAGCAGTTACTCGATATCCCGCGGGGGCTACGAGCAGTACTTC; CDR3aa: CASSYSISRGGYEQYF
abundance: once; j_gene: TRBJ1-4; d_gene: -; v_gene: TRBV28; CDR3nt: TGTGCCAGCAGTTTACGGGAAAAACTGTTTTTT; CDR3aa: CASSLREKLFF
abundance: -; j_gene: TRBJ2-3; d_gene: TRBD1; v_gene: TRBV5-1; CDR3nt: TGCGCCAGCGTCCTCGGGACAGCAACAGATACGCAGTATTTT; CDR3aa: CASVLGTATDTQYF
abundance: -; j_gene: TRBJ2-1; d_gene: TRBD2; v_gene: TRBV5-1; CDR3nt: TGCGCCAGCAGCTTGGGGGGGACTAGTTTTAATGAGCAGTTCTTC; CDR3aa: CASSLGGTSFNEQFF
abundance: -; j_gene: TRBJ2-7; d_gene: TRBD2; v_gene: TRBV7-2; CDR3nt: TGTGCCAGCAGCTTATCTAGCGGGCTGAATTACGAGCAGTACTTC; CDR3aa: CASSLSSGLNYEQYF
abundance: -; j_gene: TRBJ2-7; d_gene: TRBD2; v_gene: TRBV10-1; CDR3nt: TGCGCCAGCAGTGGAGCGGGAGAAAGCGAGCAGTACTTC; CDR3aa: CASSGAGESEQYF
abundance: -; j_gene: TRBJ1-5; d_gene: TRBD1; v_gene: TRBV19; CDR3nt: TGTGCCAGCCGGGACAGACCATATAGCAATCAGCCCCAGCATTTT; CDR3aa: CASRDRPYSNQPQHF
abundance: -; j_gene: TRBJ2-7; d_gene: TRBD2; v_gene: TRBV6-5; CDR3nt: TGTGCCAGCAGTGTAGGGAGGGACTACGAGCAGTACTTC; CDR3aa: CASSVGRDYEQYF
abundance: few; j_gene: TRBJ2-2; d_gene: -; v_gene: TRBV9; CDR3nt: TGTGCCAGCAGCGTAGGCCCAGCGGCGAACACCGGGGAGCTGTTTTTT; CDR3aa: CASSVGPAANTGELFF
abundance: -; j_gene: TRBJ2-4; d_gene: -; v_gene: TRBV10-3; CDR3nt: TGTGCCATCAGTGAGACAGGGGCCAAAAACATTCAGTACTTC; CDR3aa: CAISETGAKNIQYF
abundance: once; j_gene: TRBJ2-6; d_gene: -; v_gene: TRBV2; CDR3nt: TGTGCCAGCACCAGATACTCTGGGGCCAACGTCCTGACTTTC; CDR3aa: CASTRYSGANVLTF
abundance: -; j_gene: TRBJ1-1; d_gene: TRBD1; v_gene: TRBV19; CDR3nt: TGTGCCAGTAGTATAGAAGGGTCGGCAGGGGGCCAGAACACTGAAGCTTTCTTT; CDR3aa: CASSIEGSAGGQNTEAFF
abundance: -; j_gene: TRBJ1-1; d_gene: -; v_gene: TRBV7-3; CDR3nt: TGTGCCAGCAGCTCATATACAGGGAACGAAGCTTTCTTT; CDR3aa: CASSSYTGNEAFF
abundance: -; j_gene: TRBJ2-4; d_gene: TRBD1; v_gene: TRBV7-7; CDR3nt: TGTGCTAGCAGCTTAGGGACAGGGATGTTCAAAAACATTCAGTACTTC; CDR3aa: CASSLGTGMFKNIQYF
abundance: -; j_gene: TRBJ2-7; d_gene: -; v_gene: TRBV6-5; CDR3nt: TGTGCCAGCAGTTCCGCCCTAGGCTACGAGCAGTACTTC; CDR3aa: CASSSALGYEQYF
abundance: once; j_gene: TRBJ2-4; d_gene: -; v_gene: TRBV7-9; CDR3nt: TGTGCCAGCAGCTTTAGTGGAACGGGAGTAGCCAAAAACATTCAGTACTTC; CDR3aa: CASSFSGTGVAKNIQYF
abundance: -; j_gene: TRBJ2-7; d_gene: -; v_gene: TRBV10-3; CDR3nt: TGTGCCATCAGTGACAGGACTGGAGTCTACGAGCAGTACTTC; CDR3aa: CAISDRTGVYEQYF
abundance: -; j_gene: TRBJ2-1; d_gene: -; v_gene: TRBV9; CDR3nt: TGTGCCAGCAGCGAGGACCAGGGCTCCTACAATGAGCAGTTCTTC; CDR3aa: CASSEDQGSYNEQFF
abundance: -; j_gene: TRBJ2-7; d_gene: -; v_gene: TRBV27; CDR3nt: TGTGCCAGCAGTTTATCGACTAGCTACGAGCAGTACTTC; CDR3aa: CASSLSTSYEQYF
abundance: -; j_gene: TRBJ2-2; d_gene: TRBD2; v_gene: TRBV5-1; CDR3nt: TGCGCCAGCAGCTTTCTAGCGGGAGGGTTCGGGGAGCTGTTTTTT; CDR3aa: CASSFLAGGFGELFF
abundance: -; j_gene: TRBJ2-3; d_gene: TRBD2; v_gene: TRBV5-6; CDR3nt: TGTGCCAGCGGCTCTAGCGGGAGTTGGGATACGCAGTATTTT; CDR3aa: CASGSSGSWDTQYF
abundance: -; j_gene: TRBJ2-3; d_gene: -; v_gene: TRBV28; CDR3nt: TGTGCCAGCAGTTTCCAACAGAGCACAGATACGCAGTATTTT; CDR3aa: CASSFQQSTDTQYF
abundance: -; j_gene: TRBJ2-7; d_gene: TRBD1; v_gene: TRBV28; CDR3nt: TGTGCCAGCAGTCCCCGGACAGGTTTCTACGAGCAGTACTTC; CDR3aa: CASSPRTGFYEQYF